This TCR beta chain was identified during a study of Ad26.COV2.S vaccination and SARS-CoV-2 variants. About the research overall: Dosing was one shot or two shots 56 days apart. Findings of the study overall: An underestimation of total T cell responses may have resulted from the TCR breadth and depth analyses.

Data came from immunoSEQ multiplex PCR; TCRdb stores just in-frame clones and leaves some out. The sample holds 300,000 to 350,000 clones, around four fifths seen once. As regards this clone: Its antigen is unidentified.

V lost 5 bases to trimming and J lost 2 bases; unmatched junction nucleotides: 4. CDR1 is SEHNR and CDR2 is FQNEAQ in the germline V gene (reference sequence). The CDR3 runs to 15 residues. As to treatment: 19 received Ad26.COV2.S at low or high dose, single or two shots; about 5 received placebo; per-sample allocation not given. Following the first vaccine or placebo injection, samples were taken on day 63. The sample here was peripheral blood, taken in a trial of Ad26.COV2.S vaccine versus placebo. This TCR was recovered from a person between 18 and 60 years old who received the Ad26.COV2.S COVID-19 vaccine or a placebo. The chain uses TRBV7-9 and TRBJ2-5; 11 positions match TRBD2. CDR3 sequence (DNA): TGTGCCAGCAGCCCTTGGACTAGCGGGCAAGAGACCCAGTACTTC. It translates to CASSPWTSGQETQYF. The variable domain in full, completed from reference TRBV7-9 and TRBJ2-5, reads DTGVSQNPRHKITKRGQNVTFRCDPISEHNRLYWYRQTLGQGPEFLTYFQNEAQLEKSRLLSDRFSAERPKGSFSTLEIQRTEQGDSAMYLCASSPWTSGQETQYFGPGTRLLVL.